The T cell receptor (beta chain) under discussion was sequenced for a study of T-cell memory formation after mild COVID-19 (dated by TCRdb to the early 2020s). Some background on the complete study: TCR sequence clusters from the two donors were largely donor specific. Longitudinal TCRalpha and TCRbeta repertoire sequencing tracked T-cell clones expanding and contracting after mild COVID-19 in two donors. The cohort was made up of two young adult volunteers, one female and one male, who were previously healthy.

Study-level results and caveats: Balanced CD4/CD8 phenotypes were observed for clones contracting from day 15 to 85, whereas a bias towards CD4+ was observed for a second wave of clones expanding from day 15 to 37. SARS-CoV-2 specificity of the second-wave clones peaking on day 37 was not confirmed. The study included only two mild cases, and larger cohorts that include severe cases with pre-infection samples were judged to be necessary. Some responding clones were detected in pre-infection memory, suggesting pre-existing cross-reactive memory T cells joined the SARS-CoV-2 response. Contracting CD4+ clones appeared mostly in the CM and EM memory subsets, whereas CD8+ clones were enriched in EMRA.

The CDR3 starts with the cysteine, ends with the phenylalanine, and has 12 residues. This entry keeps only the CDR3 DNA: 36 bases, framed from base 1. Ficoll-Paque density gradient centrifugation was used to isolate PBMCs. In regard to this clonotype: The antigen this receptor binds is unknown. A read error may produce the germline difference seen at one junction end.

This sample was sequenced with an Illumina NovaSeq 6000. cDNA libraries for TCRalpha and TCRbeta were prepared by 5'RACE using constant-segment primers, with sample barcodes and unique molecular identifiers added. RNA was extracted from every sample with Trizol reagent. Library amplification was performed in two PCR steps, and a second sample barcode and Illumina TruSeq adapters were introduced in the second step. Libraries were sequenced on an Illumina NovaSeq with 2 x 150 bp paired-end reads. Per the original workflow: Demultiplexing of reads and collapsing into UMI-guided consensus sequences were performed with migec v1.2.7. Using mixcr v2.1.11, UMI consensuses were aligned to TRA and TRB V and J templates and then assembled into clonotypes. Clonotypes were classified as expanded or contracted when called significant by both edgeR and NoisET, with noise models trained on biological replicates. For edgeR calls, a false discovery rate-adjusted p below 0.01 and a log2 fold-change threshold of 1 were applied. PCA with hierarchical clustering of max-normalized trajectories of the 1000 most abundant clonotypes was used as exploratory dynamics analysis. The CD4 or CD8 phenotype of responding clones was assigned using the separately sequenced CD4+ and CD8+ repertoires. TCRdb trimmed the raw reads at Q25, called clones with MiXCR and kept productive beta chains. CDR3 protein sequences are deduplicated, and each keeps its most common genes and DNA. These V and J calls originate from TCRdb's pipeline instead of the authors' own analysis. In this sample the table shows around 120,000 distinct CDR3 sequences, about 17% of which occur a single time. The biggest ten clones account for approximately 15% of the sample.

The sequence links TRBV12-3 or TRBV12-4 to TRBJ2-7; the D gene is possibly TRBD2, with 6 bases matching. The sample taken for sequencing was PBMCs or a T cell subset sorted from them (not recorded which). The sequence derives from an adult woman who had mild COVID-19 (a few samples of this study predate the infection). The sample titles of this study are shuffled in the database, so cell type and time point are left out; the donor was told from shared clones. The CDR3 region: CASSLGGPEQYF. The nucleotide sequence is given as TGTGCCAGCAGCTTAGGAGGGCCCGAGCAGTACTTC.